This TCR beta chain was found in a study of graft-versus-host responses after intestinal transplantation. Study-level information: Every transplant recipient was induced with anti-thymocyte globulin, then maintained on tacrolimus and steroids for roughly 3 years.

Profiling relied on immunoSEQ multiplex PCR, and the TCRdb table lists in-frame clones only, not all of them. Of about 86,000 clones listed, about 88% are singletons. In regard to this clone: Its matching antigen is unknown.

Findings of the study overall: Recipient bone marrow held GvH clones, some seen earlier in ileum or blood.

V was trimmed by 1 base and J by 8 bases, leaving 14 bases between them. There are 15 residues in the CDR3. CDR1 is MGHRA, CDR2 YSYEKL, per germline. The TCR was taken from a human donor who was the organ donor for an intestinal transplant. The specimen was unstimulated CD4+ T cells sorted from spleen or lymph node cells, collected before transplant. The chain carries TRBV4-1 and TRBJ1-4; D unresolved. This CDR3 is CASSQVRGFEEKLFF. CDR3 coding DNA: TGCGCCAGCAGCCAAGTTCGAGGATTCGAGGAAAAACTGTTTTTT.